The 2 T cell receptor beta chains reported below all come from one sample, sequenced in a study of blood T cell repertoires in COVID-19. Repertoires were generated with immunoSEQ multiplex PCR, while TCRdb's copy carries only in-frame clones and drops some. The data contain 200,000 to 250,000 clones, approximately 82% of them singletons. Sequencing was performed on peripheral blood. These receptors originate from an elderly woman with acute or convalescent COVID-19.

V usage is TRBV7-2 and J usage is TRBJ2-7; D is perhaps TRBD2 (6 bases). The V end was cut by 5 bases, the J end by 6 bases, with 17 bases between. The CDR3 is 14 amino acids. The germline V gene encodes CDR1 SGHTA and CDR2 FQGNSA. CDR3 residues: CASSTRGGRLEQYF. The CDR3 DNA sequence: TGTGCCAGCAGCACCCGAGGAGGGCGGCTCGAGCAGTACTTC. Filled out from reference TRBV7-2 and TRBJ2-7, the complete variable domain reads GAGVSQSPSNKVTEKGKDVELRCDPISGHTALYWYRQSLGQGLEFLIYFQGNSAPDKSGLPSDRFSAERTGGSVSTLTIQRTQQEDSAVYLCASSTRGGRLEQYFGPGTRLTVT.

This clone was recorded only once. The chain uses TRBV19 and TRBJ1-4; D unclear. V lost 4 bases and J lost 1, with 13 bases in between. Germline V CDR1 and CDR2: LNHDA, SQIVND (reference sequence). The CDR3 covers 16 residues. CDR3 nucleotides: TGTGCCAGTAGTAATCGAGGAGGGATAACTAATGAAAAACTGTTTTTT. It codes for CASSNRGGITNEKLFF.